Shown below are 12 T cell receptor beta chains from a single sample sequenced in a study of T cells after yellow fever vaccination. Via MiXCR, TCRdb re-called the 5' RACE reads, giving one row per CDR3 protein. Found here are around 360,000 distinct CDR3 sequences, about 9.9% of them singletons; the top ten hold about 17%. The specimen was PBMCs, collected on the day of the first yellow fever vaccination. These receptors were obtained from a young man who received the YFV17D yellow fever vaccine.

This sequence joins TRBV7-9 and TRBJ2-3; D is unresolved. The germline V and J ends were trimmed by 3 bases and 0 bases, with 7 bases remaining between them. The CDR3 consists of 14 residues. Germline CDR1 is SEHNR and CDR2 is FQNEAQ (reference sequence). The CDR3 here is CASSFRLSTDTQYF. Here the CDR3 DNA reads TGTGCCAGCAGCTTTCGGCTTAGCACAGATACGCAGTATTTT.

This clonotype came up many times. At one end, the junction sequence differs from germline, possibly due to a read error. The chain couples TRBV7-7 to TRBJ2-2; D is ambiguous. This CDR3 has 13 residues. Germline CDR1 SSHAT, CDR2 FNYEAQ (reference sequence). This CDR3 is CASSLVSTGELFF. The CDR3 nucleotides are TGTGCTAGCAGCTTAGTGTCCACCGGGGAGCTGTTTTTT.

CDR3 in DNA: TGTGCCAGCAGCTCCCCGAGACCCACGCAGTATTTT. Protein sequence: CASSSPRPTQYF. The genes are TRBV9 and TRBJ2-3; D gene unclear. V was cut by 4 bases and J by 9 bases, with 12 bases left in between. The CDR3 is made up of 12 amino acids. The V gene's germline CDR1 is SGDLS and CDR2 YYNGEE.

This clonotype was observed at least ten times. CDR3 sequence (DNA): TGTGCCAGCAGTCTCGACAATCAGCCCCAGCATTTT. This codes for CASSLDNQPQHF. The chain links TRBV7-9 to TRBJ1-5, with D hard to call. With 6 bases removed from V and 3 bases from J, the gap between germline ends came to 6 bases. Germline-derived CDR1 and CDR2 are SEHNR and FQNEAQ (reference sequence). The CDR3 loop spans 12 amino acids.

This clonotype appeared a few times. V and J are TRBV7-2 and TRBJ1-2; D is uncertain. The CDR3 sequence is 11 residues long. Germline V gene lookup returns CDR1 SGHTA and CDR2 FQGNSA. V was shortened by 3 bases and J by 7 bases, with 6 bases between the two germline ends. CDR3 coding DNA: TGTGCCAGCAGCTTTTGGGGTGGCTACACCTTC. This translates into CASSFWGGYTF.

The chain recombines TRBV5-1 with TRBJ1-1; D might be TRBD1 (5 bases). The CDR3 is made up of 16 amino acids. The germline V and J ends were trimmed by 0 bases and 1 base, with 13 bases remaining between them. Germline CDR1 and CDR2: SGHRS and YFSETQ. CDR3: CASSLAGARRNTEAFF. The CDR3 region has the DNA TGCGCCAGCAGCTTGGCCGGGGCCAGAAGGAACACTGAAGCTTTCTTT.

The V call is TRBV4-1, the J call TRBJ1-1, with TRBD1 matching 7 bases. V shed 0 bases, J shed 4 bases, and the junction held 5 bases outside the gene matches. CDR1 and CDR2 (germline): MGHRA, YSYEKL. The CDR3 is made up of 15 amino acids. In DNA form, the CDR3 reads TGCGCCAGCAGCCAAGATCGACAGGGCGGCACTGAAGCTTTCTTT. Its protein is CASSQDRQGGTEAFF.

This chain connects TRBV27 to TRBJ1-5; no reliable D call. CDR1 and CDR2 from the germline V gene are MNHEY and SMNVEV (reference sequence). V lost 1 base to trimming and J lost 1 base, with 11 bases between them. The CDR3 runs 16 residues. The CDR3 protein is CASSLLDRESNQPQHF. CDR3 coding DNA: TGTGCCAGCAGTTTATTGGACCGGGAAAGCAATCAGCCCCAGCATTTT.

The chain uses TRBV3-1 and TRBJ2-3; D may be TRBD1 or TRBD2 (6 bases each). Trimming stripped 4 bases from V and 2 bases from J, with 16 bases between. Germline V gene sequence: CDR1 LGHDT, CDR2 YNNKEL (reference sequence). This CDR3 has 16 amino acids. CDR3: CASSLGWGANTDTQYF. The CDR3 region has the DNA TGTGCCAGCAGCCTTGGTTGGGGGGCCAACACAGATACGCAGTATTTT.

The rearrangement links TRBV7-2 to TRBJ2-2; TRBD1 aligns across 7 bases. The CDR3 covers 14 residues. Unmatched junction bases numbered 5, after V lost 1 base and J lost 9 bases. The germline CDR1 and CDR2 sequences are SGHTA and FQGNSA. The CDR3 nucleotides read TGTGCCAGCAGCTTAGGCCAGGGGGTCAGGGAGCTGTTTTTT. Its translation is CASSLGQGVRELFF. Supplemented by reference TRBV7-2 and TRBJ2-2, the full variable domain reads GAGVSQSPSNKVTEKGKDVELRCDPISGHTALYWYRQSLGQGLEFLIYFQGNSAPDKSGLPSDRFSAERTGGSVSTLTIQRTQQEDSAVYLCASSLGQGVRELFFGEGSRLTVL.

There are a few counts of this clonotype. The J gene is TRBJ2-1, the V gene TRBV13; D is unresolved. Trimming stripped 8 bases from V and 5 bases from J, with 16 bases between. Germline loops: CDR1 PRHDT, CDR2 FYEKMQ (reference sequence). This CDR3 has 14 residues. CDR3 sequence: CASLDRASDNEQFF. The CDR3 nucleotides are TGTGCCAGCCTAGACCGGGCTTCGGACAATGAGCAGTTCTTC. The complete variable domain, with remaining parts taken from reference TRBV13 and TRBJ2-1, reads AAGVIQSPRHLIKEKRETATLKCYPIPRHDTVYWYQQGPGQDPQFLISFYEKMQSDKGSIPDRFSAQQFSDYHSELNMSSLELGDSALYFCASLDRASDNEQFFGPGTRLTVL.

The genes are TRBV4-1 and TRBJ1-4; D is ambiguous. The CDR3 has 12 amino acids. The V and J ends lost 4 bases and 4 bases respectively, with 4 bases between them. From germline, CDR1 is MGHRA and CDR2 YSYEKL. The CDR3 DNA reads TGCGCCAGCAGCCCCGATAATGAAAAACTGTTTTTT. This sequence encodes CASSPDNEKLFF.